Below are 28 T cell receptor beta chains sequenced from a single sample in a study of T cells in Graves' hyperthyroidism and ophthalmopathy. RNA transcripts were the template for amplifying TCR beta CDR3 regions. An initial round of RT-PCR targeting the TCR CDR3 relied on the HTBI primer set. TCRdb independently ran MiXCR on the multiplex PCR reads; one entry per CDR3 protein. The sample has around 570,000 distinct CDR3 sequences, 15% to 20% seen once. The sample taken for sequencing was blood. These receptors were obtained from a man aged 40-50 years with Graves' ophthalmopathy.

V and J are TRBV9 and TRBJ2-3; D call uncertain. CDR3 length: 15 amino acids. CDR1 SGDLS and CDR2 YYNGEE come from the germline V gene. The V gene lost 6 bases and the J gene lost 1 base, with 15 bases spanning the gap. This CDR3 is CASTRRGLGTDTQYF. Written as DNA, the CDR3 is TGTGCCAGCACCCGCAGAGGCTTGGGCACAGATACGCAGTATTTT.

The chain is built from TRBV29-1 and TRBJ1-3; D unresolved. The germline CDR1 and CDR2 sequences are SQVTM and ANQGSEA. With 7 bases removed from V and 2 bases from J, the gap between germline ends came to 12 bases. The CDR3 runs to 13 residues. CDR3 in amino acids: CSAGWGTGNTIYF. Written as DNA, the CDR3 is TGCAGCGCTGGTTGGGGAACTGGAAACACCATATATTTT.

This clonotype was counted only a few times. This sequence joins TRBV6-1 and TRBJ2-1, with D possibly called TRBD1 or TRBD2 (5 bases each). Germline values: CDR1 MNHNS, CDR2 SASEGT. V lost 10 bases and J 8 bases, leaving 21 bases between the germline ends. CDR3 length: 14 amino acids. The CDR3 DNA follows: TGTGCCACCTCCGGGACCCGGCGAAGGGATGAGCAGTTCTTC. Translated, it gives CATSGTRRRDEQFF.

The CDR3: CSVEVASYGDEKLFF. DNA for the CDR3: TGCAGCGTTGAAGTGGCGAGCTACGGGGATGAAAAACTGTTTTTT. The chain has TRBV29-1 and TRBJ1-4; D gene unclear. The CDR3 consists of 15 residues. Germline V gene lookup returns CDR1 SQVTM and CDR2 ANQGSEA. V was clipped by 1 base and J by 6 bases, with 15 bases between them. Complete variable domain (other parts from reference TRBV29-1 and TRBJ1-4): SAVISQKPSRDICQRGTSLTIQCQVDSQVTMMFWYRQQPGQSLTLIATANQGSEATYESGFVIDKFPISRPNLTFSTLTVSNMSPEDSSIYLCSVEVASYGDEKLFFGSGTQLSVL.

This clonotype was seen a few times. V gene TRBV19 combines with J gene TRBJ2-2, with 13 bases aligning to TRBD2. This CDR3 has 21 amino acids. Looked up from germline, CDR1 is LNHDA and CDR2 is SQIVND (reference sequence). J gave up 1 base and V 4 bases, and 15 bases lay outside the gene matches. CDR3 amino acids: CASSTPHLGTSGDQNTGELFF. DNA of the CDR3: TGTGCCAGTAGTACTCCCCACTTAGGGACTAGCGGGGATCAGAACACCGGGGAGCTGTTTTTT.

The chain has TRBV6-5 and TRBJ2-7; tentative D call: TRBD1 (7 bases). CDR1 and CDR2 from the germline V gene are MNHEY and SVGAGI. V gave up 2 bases and J gave up 0 bases, with 17 bases separating them. The CDR3 extends over 17 amino acids. This CDR3 is CASSYRGPGGYSYEQYF. CDR3 nucleotides: TGTGCCAGCAGTTACAGGGGCCCAGGGGGGTACTCCTACGAGCAGTACTTC.

The CDR3 region has the DNA TGTGCCACGAGGCGGGAGGGAGTCAATGAGCAGTTCTTC. Translation: CATRREGVNEQFF. The J gene is TRBJ2-1, the V gene TRBV10-3, with 9 bases fitting TRBD2. The CDR3 length is 13 residues. From germline, CDR1 is ENHRY and CDR2 SYGVKD. The V segment lost 10 bases and the J segment 6 bases; nucleotides outside the gene matches: 7.

The rearrangement links TRBV12-3 or TRBV12-4 to TRBJ2-1; 7 nucleotides align to TRBD2. Trimming at V came to 4 bases and at J to 9 bases, leaving 6 bases not matched to a gene. This CDR3 is built from 13 residues. CDR3 residues: CASSSNPGGEQFF. In nucleotides, the CDR3 is TGTGCCAGCAGTTCAAACCCGGGGGGTGAGCAGTTCTTC.

The V and J genes are TRBV20-1 and TRBJ1-3; D not certain. The CDR3 is 15 amino acids. V was pared by 6 bases and J by 4 bases, with 19 bases between. Germline CDR1 reads DFQATT; CDR2 reads SNEGSKA (reference sequence). Here the CDR3 reads CSAREYKVSGNTIYF. Here the CDR3 DNA reads TGCAGTGCCCGAGAGTACAAGGTCTCAGGAAACACCATATATTTT.

The chain links TRBV7-8 to TRBJ2-5; perhaps TRBD2 as D (5 bases). Trimming took 2 bases from V and 4 from J, leaving 11 bases between them. Germline CDR1 SGHVS, CDR2 FQNEAQ. The CDR3 loop spans 14 amino acids. In DNA form, the CDR3 reads TGTGCCAGCAGCTTACTCGGACTGGGAGAGACCCAGTACTTC. It codes for CASSLLGLGETQYF.

The gene calls are TRBV28 and TRBJ1-5; 7 positions match TRBD1. This CDR3 is 14 amino acids long. Germline V gives CDR1 MDHEN, CDR2 SYDVKM. The V gene end was trimmed by 6 bases and the J gene end by 4 bases; junction bases not matched to a gene: 6. The CDR3: CASRTGQPNQPQHF. Written as DNA, the CDR3 is TGTGCCAGCAGAACGGGACAGCCTAATCAGCCCCAGCATTTT.

The chain employs TRBV6-1 and TRBJ1-2; D is possibly TRBD1 (5 bases). CDR1 and CDR2 (germline): MNHNS, SASEGT. V lost 5 bases and J lost 8, with 15 bases in between. CDR3 length: 13 residues. The chain's CDR3 is CASSPNRRVGYTF. The DNA for the CDR3 is TGTGCCAGCAGTCCCAACCGCAGGGTCGGCTACACCTTC.

The chain couples TRBV15 to TRBJ1-6, with 8 bases identical to TRBD1. V shed 3 bases, J shed 9 bases, and the junction held 1 base outside the gene matches. CDR3 length: 13 amino acids. Germline CDR1 LNHNV, CDR2 YYDKDF (reference sequence). CDR3 sequence: CATSRDRVSPLHF. DNA for the CDR3: TGTGCCACCAGCAGGGACAGGGTTTCACCCCTCCACTTT.

This chain joins TRBV12-3 or TRBV12-4 and TRBJ2-4; 7 bases are a match to TRBD2. CDR3 size: 17 residues. J gave up 0 bases and V 8 bases, and 13 bases lay outside the gene matches. In nucleotides, the CDR3 is TGTGCCAGCTCCCCTGGGGGGGGGGGTTTAGCCAAAAACATTCAGTACTTC. Translation gives CASSPGGGGLAKNIQYF.

At least ten counts were recorded for this clonotype. The genes are TRBV11-3 and TRBJ2-2; D possibly corresponds to TRBD1 (5 bases). The CDR3 runs to 14 residues. From germline, CDR1 is SGHNT and CDR2 YENEEA. Trimming took off 5 bases at V and 4 bases at J, with 11 bases between the two ends. CDR3 sequence (DNA): TGTGCCAGCAGCCAAAAGCAGGGCACCGGGGAGCTGTTTTTT. This sequence encodes CASSQKQGTGELFF. The whole variable domain, filled in from reference TRBV11-3 and TRBJ2-2, reads EAGVVQSPRYKIIEKKQPVAFWCNPISGHNTLYWYLQNLGQGPELLIRYENEEAVDDSQLPKDRFSAERLKGVDSTLKIQPAELGDSAVYLCASSQKQGTGELFFGEGSRLTVL.

This clonotype was detected a few times. This sequence joins TRBV30 and TRBJ2-1, with a tentative D call TRBD2 (6 bases). Trimming took off 0 bases at V and 13 bases at J, with 22 bases between the two ends. The CDR3 has 15 amino acids. Germline V lookup: CDR1 GTSNPN, CDR2 SVGIG (reference sequence). CDR3 region: CAWSVEVMPTSGQFF. As DNA, the CDR3 is TGTGCCTGGAGTGTTGAAGTTATGCCGACTAGTGGACAGTTCTTC.

This clonotype was recorded many times. The rearrangement joins TRBV3-1 to TRBJ1-5; 7 nucleotides line up with TRBD1. This CDR3 is 15 amino acids long. CDR1 LGHDT and CDR2 YNNKEL come from the germline V gene (reference sequence). V gave up 4 bases and J gave up 3 bases; unmatched junction bases: 6. DNA for the CDR3: TGTGCCAGCAGCCTACGGACAGGCCCCAATCAGCCCCAGCATTTT. Protein product: CASSLRTGPNQPQHF.

The rearrangement joins TRBV20-1 to TRBJ2-1; D is unresolved. The germline CDR1 and CDR2 sequences are DFQATT and SNEGSKA (reference sequence). The CDR3 is 13 amino acids. The ends were cut back, 0 bases at V and 9 bases at J, with 12 bases in the middle. The CDR3 sequence: CSARDTRAVEQFF. The CDR3, as DNA: TGCAGTGCTAGAGATACCCGGGCTGTTGAGCAGTTCTTC.

This clonotype was observed a few times. The chain couples TRBV7-2 to TRBJ2-7; weak D call: TRBD2 (6 bases). CDR1 and CDR2 from the germline V gene are SGHTA and FQGNSA. V was clipped by 1 base and J by 2 bases, with 12 bases between them. This CDR3 contains 15 residues. The CDR3 here is CASSLVGGDTYEQYF. The CDR3 region has the DNA TGTGCCAGCAGCTTAGTAGGAGGGGATACCTACGAGCAGTACTTC.

This clonotype was detected only a few times. This chain links TRBV28 with TRBJ1-1; D call uncertain. Germline V lookup: CDR1 MDHEN, CDR2 SYDVKM. The CDR3 loop spans 14 amino acids. Trimming removed 5 bases at V and 1 base at J, with 11 bases between. CDR3 sequence reads: CASSAPLGNTEAFF. The CDR3, as DNA: TGTGCCAGCAGTGCCCCCCTAGGGAACACTGAAGCTTTCTTT. Full variable domain (outside the CDR3, taken from reference TRBV28 and TRBJ1-1): DVKVTQSSRYLVKRTGEKVFLECVQDMDHENMFWYRQDPGLGLRLIYFSYDVKMKEKGDIPEGYSVSREKKERFSLILESASTNQTSMYLCASSAPLGNTEAFFGQGTRLTVV.

This clonotype was detected ten times or more. The chain employs TRBV27 and TRBJ2-5; D is ambiguous. Germline CDR1 and CDR2: MNHEY and SMNVEV (reference sequence). Trimming took 3 bases from V and 5 from J, leaving 10 bases between them. This CDR3 comprises 13 residues. The CDR3 loop reads CASSFGPWETQYF. DNA of the CDR3: TGTGCCAGCAGTTTCGGTCCTTGGGAGACCCAGTACTTC.

The chain combines TRBV29-1 with TRBJ2-2; a weak D match, TRBD2 (6 bases). The V gene lost 6 bases and the J gene lost 4 bases, with 18 bases spanning the gap. Germline CDR1 is SQVTM and CDR2 is ANQGSEA. The CDR3 runs 15 residues. The CDR3 loop is CSVGSGGEGTGELFF. CDR3 coding DNA: TGCAGCGTGGGTTCGGGCGGGGAAGGCACCGGGGAGCTGTTTTTT.

This clonotype showed up just a few times. The chain is built from TRBV5-4 and TRBJ2-3; 11 positions match TRBD2. This CDR3 has 16 residues. Germline V gene lookup returns CDR1 SGHNT and CDR2 YYREEE (reference sequence). The trim removed 3 bases at V and 8 bases at J, leaving 11 bases unmatched. The CDR3 DNA sequence: TGTGCCAGCAGCTCGCGTAGCGGGGGGGCCTGGGGTACGCAGTATTTT. As protein: CASSSRSGGAWGTQYF.

The table lists this clonotype with many counts. The chain employs TRBV20-1 and TRBJ2-3; D is perhaps TRBD2 (5 bases). Per germline, CDR1 DFQATT and CDR2 SNEGSKA (reference sequence). V was pared by 8 bases and J by 0 bases, with 18 bases between. The CDR3 loop spans 15 amino acids. Here the CDR3 reads CSNQKLGHSTDTQYF. For the CDR3, the DNA is TGCAGTAATCAAAAACTAGGTCACAGCACAGATACGCAGTATTTT.

This clonotype was observed at least ten times. The chain uses TRBV28 and TRBJ1-1; D may be TRBD1 (6 bases). The CDR3 sequence is 11 residues long. Germline-derived CDR1 and CDR2 are MDHEN and SYDVKM. Trimming took off 10 bases at V and 8 bases at J, with 14 bases between the two ends. CDR3 sequence (DNA): TGTGCCATCCAGGGGCCGAGGGAAGCTTTCTTT. This encodes CAIQGPREAFF.

V is TRBV18 and J is TRBJ2-7; D is uncertain. CDR3 size: 13 residues. V lost 1 base to trimming and J lost 7 bases, with 11 bases between them. Germline-derived CDR1 and CDR2 are KGHSH and LQKENI. The CDR3: CASSPLVSGEQYF. CDR3 DNA: TGTGCCAGCTCACCACTCGTTTCGGGTGAGCAGTACTTC.

This clonotype appeared many times. This chain connects TRBV2 to TRBJ1-3; 7 bases align to TRBD1. The CDR3 has 14 amino acids. Germline CDR1 SNHLY, CDR2 FYNNEI. The J segment lost 1 base and the V segment lost 5 bases, leaving 2 bases of the junction unmatched. The CDR3 spells CASSLQGSGNTIYF. CDR3 bases: TGTGCCAGCAGTCTACAGGGGTCTGGAAACACCATATATTTT.

This clonotype appeared a few times. The chain is built from TRBV20-1 and TRBJ1-3; D is ambiguous. The CDR3 totals 17 residues. V shed 3 bases and J shed 0 bases, with 18 bases lying between them. Germline CDR1 and CDR2: DFQATT and SNEGSKA (reference sequence). The CDR3 region has the DNA TGCAGTGCTAGTGAAACGTCAGGCAAAATCTCTGGAAACACCATATATTTT. Protein product: CSASETSGKISGNTIYF.